The 30 T cell receptor beta chains listed next were all sequenced from one sample in a study of regulatory T cells in long-lasting Graves disease. Specified time point: newly diagnosed GD, antithyroid drugs for less than 3 months. TCR sequences were obtained from RNA taken from PBMCs. HTBI primers from iRepertoire and Arm-PCR of CDR3 regions yielded the TCR beta libraries. Each CDR3 protein gets one entry after TCRdb re-called the multiplex PCR reads with MiXCR. The table has 550,000 to 600,000 distinct CDR3 sequences, around 15% seen once. The sample was also reused in another study, on T cells in Graves' hyperthyroidism and ophthalmopathy.

This specimen consisted of peripheral blood mononuclear cells (PBMCs), obtained at new diagnosis, from a patient treated with antithyroid drugs. The receptor set was obtained from a man aged 18 to 29 with Graves disease.

There are a few counts of this clonotype. One end of the junction fails to match germline, which may point to a read error. The chain uses TRBV6-4 and TRBJ1-5; D is possibly TRBD1 (5 bases). The CDR3 has 15 residues. CDR1 is MRHNA, CDR2 SNTAGT, per germline. CDR3 loop: CASSYSEGNNQPQHF. The CDR3 bases are TGTGCCAGCAGTTACTCGGAGGGGAACAATCAGCCCCAGCATTTT.

A few counts support this clonotype. The gene calls are TRBV24-1 and TRBJ1-1, with D unresolved. There are 15 residues in the CDR3. V lost 5 bases and J 0 bases, leaving 12 bases between the germline ends. Germline V gene lookup returns CDR1 KGHDR and CDR2 SFDVKD. The CDR3 coding sequence is TGTGCCACCAGTGCCTCGACACAACTGAACACTGAAGCTTTCTTT. It is translated as CATSASTQLNTEAFF.

This clonotype occurred many times. V is TRBV12-3 or TRBV12-4 and J is TRBJ2-7; D uncertain. This CDR3 spans 14 amino acids. With 3 bases removed from V and 0 bases from J, the gap between germline ends came to 9 bases. CDR3 DNA: TGTGCCAGCAGTTTCCTCGCGAGCTCCTACGAGCAGTACTTC. It translates to CASSFLASSYEQYF.

The V and J genes are TRBV7-2 and TRBJ2-5; 13 bases line up with TRBD2. Germline V gives CDR1 SGHTA, CDR2 FQGNSA. J was trimmed by 2 bases and V by 5 bases; bases with no gene match: 5. The CDR3 has 16 residues. The CDR3 sequence: CASSPGTSGTQETQYF. The CDR3 coding sequence is TGTGCCAGCAGCCCCGGGACTAGCGGGACACAAGAGACCCAGTACTTC.

This clonotype was counted between two and nine times. The chain recombines TRBV30 with TRBJ2-3, with D unclear. V was pared by 5 bases and J by 6 bases, with 12 bases between. Germline values: CDR1 GTSNPN, CDR2 SVGIG (reference sequence). This CDR3 spans 12 amino acids. The CDR3 protein is CAWGSSWDTQYF. The CDR3 bases are TGTGCCTGGGGATCCAGTTGGGATACGCAGTATTTT.

This clonotype was recorded many times. V usage is TRBV4-2 and J usage is TRBJ2-7; D is uncertain. Trimming removed 0 bases at V and 3 bases at J, with 12 bases between. Germline CDR1 is LGHNA and CDR2 is YNFKEQ. The CDR3 extends over 15 amino acids. This CDR3 is CASSQDQGSIYEQYF. DNA for the CDR3: TGTGCCAGCAGCCAAGATCAAGGTAGTATCTACGAGCAGTACTTC.

The chain carries TRBV5-1 and TRBJ2-5, with 7 bases matching TRBD2. Per germline, CDR1 SGHRS and CDR2 YFSETQ. The CDR3 runs 17 residues. With V trimmed by 0 bases and J by 2 bases, 10 bases remained unmatched. CDR3 DNA sequence: TGCGCCAGCAGCTTGGTAGAGGGGAAGCGGGGTCAAGAGACCCAGTACTTC. It translates to CASSLVEGKRGQETQYF.

This clonotype came up many times. The genes are TRBV12-3 or TRBV12-4 and TRBJ2-3, with D hard to call. The CDR3 loop spans 17 amino acids. The V and J ends lost 4 bases and 0 bases respectively, with 17 bases between them. CDR3 coding DNA: TGTGCCAGCAGTTCCATATATGGACGGTCTAGCACAGATACGCAGTATTTT. Translating it yields CASSSIYGRSSTDTQYF.

The genes are TRBV6-2 or TRBV6-3 and TRBJ1-4; the match to TRBD1 covers 9 bases. The ends lost 6 bases at V and 0 bases at J; junction bases unmatched: 8. This CDR3 has 17 amino acids. In germline, CDR1 is MNHEY, CDR2 SVGEGT. The CDR3 coding sequence is TGTGCCAGCAGATCCGGGACAGGGAAAACAACTAATGAAAAACTGTTTTTT. Residues: CASRSGTGKTTNEKLFF.

This clonotype was recorded many times. The chain recombines TRBV5-1 with TRBJ2-7; 9 bases line up with TRBD1. The CDR3 runs to 15 residues. Germline CDR1 is SGHRS and CDR2 is YFSETQ. V gave up 1 base and J gave up 1 base; unmatched junction bases: 3. The CDR3 reads CASSLRGTGSYEQYF. The CDR3, as DNA: TGCGCCAGCAGCTTGAGGGGGACAGGGTCCTACGAGCAGTACTTC.

In its sample, this clonotype was seen a few times. The junction departs from the called germline gene at one end, perhaps through a read error. For the CDR3, the DNA is TGTGCCAGCAGCCCCCGGGACAGGGGGCTCAACGAGCAGCACTTC. It encodes CASSPRDRGLNEQHF. The chain recombines TRBV13 with TRBJ2-7, with 12 bases identical to TRBD1. Germline V lookup: CDR1 PRHDT, CDR2 FYEKMQ (reference sequence). The length of the CDR3 is 15 residues.

This clonotype was seen only a few times. This chain joins TRBV7-2 and TRBJ2-1; D might be TRBD2 (6 bases). The ends were cut back, 5 bases at V and 6 bases at J, with 29 bases in the middle. The CDR3 consists of 19 residues. Germline lookup yields CDR1 SGHTA and CDR2 FQGNSA. This CDR3 reads CASSPPPIASSRDSNEQFF. The CDR3 region has the DNA TGTGCCAGCAGCCCCCCCCCGATCGCCTCTTCCCGGGACTCCAATGAGCAGTTCTTC. Full variable domain (remainder filled in from reference TRBV7-2 and TRBJ2-1): GAGVSQSPSNKVTEKGKDVELRCDPISGHTALYWYRQSLGQGLEFLIYFQGNSAPDKSGLPSDRFSAERTGGSVSTLTIQRTQQEDSAVYLCASSPPPIASSRDSNEQFFGPGTRLTVL.

Note on this clonotype: Just one base apart from a much larger clone, this may be a read error. This chain uses TRBV5-1 with TRBJ2-7; 9 bases match TRBD2. The CDR3 sequence is 14 residues long. Germline CDR1 is SGHRS and CDR2 is YFSETQ. CDR3 in amino acids: CTSSLTSGAPEQYF. The CDR3 DNA follows: TGCACCAGCAGCTTGACTAGCGGAGCCCCGGAGCAGTACTTC. The full variable domain, its missing parts supplied by reference TRBV5-1 and TRBJ2-7, is KAGVTQTPRYLIKTRGQQVTLSCSPISGHRSVSWYQQTPGQGLQFLFEYFSETQRNKGNFPGRFSGRQFSNSRSEMNVSTLELGDSALYLCTSSLTSGAPEQYFGPGTRLTVT.

There are many counts of this clonotype. The gene calls are TRBV6-1 and TRBJ1-4, with a weak D call TRBD1 (5 bases). This CDR3 is built from 16 residues. Per the germline V gene, CDR1 is MNHNS and CDR2 is SASEGT. Trimming stripped 3 bases from V and 0 bases from J, with 11 bases between. CDR3 loop: CASSETAYATNEKLFF. The DNA of the CDR3 is TGTGCCAGCAGTGAGACAGCGTACGCAACTAATGAAAAACTGTTTTTT.

This rearrangement joins TRBV4-2 to TRBJ2-1, with D maybe TRBD2 (6 bases). Trimming pared 4 bases from V and 6 bases from J, leaving 13 bases between. In germline, CDR1 is LGHNA, CDR2 YNFKEQ. CDR3 size: 14 residues. The CDR3 nucleotides read TGTGCCAGCAGCCTCGGAGGGTCCGGCAATGAGCAGTTCTTC. It codes for CASSLGGSGNEQFF.

This clonotype was found many times. J is TRBJ2-7 and V is TRBV12-3 or TRBV12-4, with D perhaps given as TRBD1 or TRBD2 (5 bases each). V was pared by 6 bases and J by 5 bases, with 17 bases between. The CDR3 runs to 14 residues. The CDR3 sequence: CASSPGTVRNEQYF. CDR3 nucleotides: TGTGCCAGCAGCCCGGGGACCGTCCGGAACGAGCAGTACTTC.

Turning to this clonotype: This may come from a read error, since a much larger clone is one base off. The chain couples TRBV12-3 or TRBV12-4 to TRBJ2-7; D unresolved. The CDR3 has 13 amino acids. The CDR3 DNA is TGTGCCAGCAGGACCAGTAGAAACTACGAGCGGTACTTC. This sequence encodes CASRTSRNYERYF.

There are a few counts of this clonotype. The rearrangement uses TRBV10-3 and TRBJ2-1; 7 bases match TRBD2. Germline V gives CDR1 ENHRY, CDR2 SYGVKD. The CDR3 is made up of 14 amino acids. Germline trimming cut 3 bases from V and 5 bases from J; bases unmatched to any gene: 4. Here the CDR3 reads CAISDSGRDNEQFF. In DNA, the CDR3 is TGTGCCATCAGTGATAGCGGGCGGGACAATGAGCAGTTCTTC.

This clonotype was counted only a few times. V gene TRBV5-1 combines with J gene TRBJ2-1; 7 positions agree with TRBD1. Germline V gene sequence: CDR1 SGHRS, CDR2 YFSETQ. V shed 4 bases and J 4 bases; nucleotides not matched to a gene: 11. The CDR3 is 16 residues long. The DNA for the CDR3 is TGCGCCAGCAGCCCAAGGCCGGGACAGCCTTACAATGAGCAGTTCTTC. It codes for CASSPRPGQPYNEQFF.

The table lists this clonotype with a few counts. The chain has TRBV20-1 and TRBJ2-5; D is tentatively TRBD1 or TRBD2 (7 bases each). V was trimmed by 3 bases and J by 4 bases, leaving 18 bases between them. Germline CDR1 DFQATT, CDR2 SNEGSKA (reference sequence). This CDR3 is built from 15 residues. CDR3 in DNA: TGCAGTGCTAGTCGCTCCAGGGGGGGCCGAGAGACCCAGTACTTC. Translated, it gives CSASRSRGGRETQYF.

This clonotype was observed many times. V gene TRBV28 combines with J gene TRBJ2-2; 12 bases are a match to TRBD1. Germline V gene lookup returns CDR1 MDHEN and CDR2 SYDVKM. This CDR3 is built from 17 residues. V lost 5 bases, J lost 4 bases, and 8 bases stayed unmatched. CDR3 sequence: CASSPRDRGRGTGELFF. CDR3 DNA: TGTGCCAGCAGTCCCCGGGACAGGGGGCGCGGCACCGGGGAGCTGTTTTTT.

In its sample, this clonotype was seen a few times. The chain uses TRBV5-1 and TRBJ2-7, with D possibly TRBD1 on 5 matching bases. The CDR3 is 13 residues long. CDR1 is SGHRS, CDR2 YFSETQ, per germline. Deletions cut 4 bases from V and 5 bases from J, with 13 bases between. CDR3: CASSIDSGNEQYF. Here the CDR3 DNA reads TGCGCCAGCAGCATAGACAGTGGAAACGAGCAGTACTTC.

This clonotype was seen many times. This chain joins TRBV11-3 and TRBJ2-7; 13 bases agree with TRBD2. The CDR3 runs 16 residues. CDR1 and CDR2 from the germline V gene are SGHNT and YENEEA. The junction had 5 bases not matched to a gene; V was cut back by 4 bases and J by 2 bases. CDR3 sequence reads: CASSSRLAGGTYEQYF. CDR3 bases: TGTGCCAGCAGCTCCCGACTAGCGGGAGGTACCTACGAGCAGTACTTC.

Of note for this clonotype: A much larger clone differs by one base, so this may be a read error. This chain links TRBV20-1 with TRBJ2-5, with TRBD1 identical over 7 bases. The germline V gene has CDR1 DFQATT and CDR2 SNEGSKA (reference sequence). The ends lost 6 bases at V and 3 bases at J; junction bases unmatched: 7. The CDR3 contains 13 residues. The CDR3 nucleotides read TGCAGTGCATGGACAGGAAGGAAAGAGACCCAGTACTTC. This gives the protein CSAWTGRKETQYF.

The chain uses TRBV4-1 and TRBJ1-4, with a tentative D call TRBD1 (5 bases). Between the trimmed V and J ends, which lost 0 bases and 1 base, there was a span of 9 bases. In germline, CDR1 is MGHRA, CDR2 YSYEKL. The CDR3 runs 16 residues. Written as DNA, the CDR3 is TGCGCCAGCAGCCAAGATCCCGGGGGAACTAATGAAAAACTGTTTTTT. Residues: CASSQDPGGTNEKLFF.

This clonotype was recorded at least ten times. V gene TRBV20-1 combines with J gene TRBJ2-3; the match to TRBD2 covers 13 bases. CDR1 is DFQATT and CDR2 is SNEGSKA in the germline V gene (reference sequence). The CDR3 sequence is 19 residues long. The CDR3 region is CRKKLGTSGTELSTDTQYF. For the CDR3, the DNA is TGCAGGAAAAAGCTCGGGACTAGCGGGACCGAACTTAGCACAGATACGCAGTATTTT.

The chain recombines TRBV5-4 with TRBJ1-1, with D perhaps TRBD1 (5 bases). The CDR3 extends over 14 amino acids. CDR1 SGHNT and CDR2 YYREEE come from the germline V gene (reference sequence). Deletions cut 4 bases from V and 0 bases from J, with 10 bases between. The CDR3 nucleotides read TGTGCCAGCAGCGTTGACAGCATGAACACTGAAGCTTTCTTT. This translates into CASSVDSMNTEAFF.

This clonotype occurred a few times. The chain couples TRBV5-5 to TRBJ2-7; 7 bases fit TRBD1. The junction had 7 bases not matched to a gene; V was cut back by 4 bases and J by 3 bases. The CDR3 runs to 14 residues. In germline, CDR1 is SGHKS, CDR2 YYEKEE (reference sequence). CDR3 sequence reads: CASSNPGQIYEQYF. Written as DNA, the CDR3 is TGTGCCAGCAGCAACCCGGGACAGATCTACGAGCAGTACTTC.

The sample holds many counts of this clonotype. The gene calls are TRBV20-1 and TRBJ2-3, with D perhaps matching TRBD2 (6 bases). Per the germline V gene, CDR1 is DFQATT and CDR2 is SNEGSKA (reference sequence). V was trimmed by 5 bases and J by 0 bases, leaving 18 bases between them. The CDR3 spans 16 residues. CDR3: CSAPRGLVTSTDTQYF. The DNA of the CDR3 is TGCAGTGCTCCTCGGGGACTCGTAACTAGCACAGATACGCAGTATTTT.

The J gene is TRBJ1-2, the V gene TRBV3-1; D is unresolved. There are 14 residues in the CDR3. Germline values: CDR1 LGHDT, CDR2 YNNKEL (reference sequence). V was pared by 1 base and J by 0 bases, with 6 bases between. The CDR3 sequence: CASSQGAANYGYTF. CDR3 bases: TGTGCCAGCAGCCAAGGGGCAGCTAACTATGGCTACACCTTC. Full variable domain (remainder filled in from reference TRBV3-1 and TRBJ1-2): DTAVSQTPKYLVTQMGNDKSIKCEQNLGHDTMYWYKQDSKKFLKIMFSYNNKELIINETVPNRFSPKSPDKAHLNLHINSLELGDSAVYFCASSQGAANYGYTFGSGTRLTVV.